This TCR beta chain is from a study of blood T cell repertoires in COVID-19. The CDR3 contains 15 residues. Germline loops: CDR1 MDHEN, CDR2 SYDVKM. The V end lost 1 base, the J end lost 4 bases, and 11 bases lay between the germline ends. Profiled with immunoSEQ multiplex PCR; TCRdb holds only in-frame clones, not every one. The sample records about 200,000 clones, roughly 82% being singletons. This chain links TRBV28 with TRBJ1-3; no definite D call. Sequenced sample: peripheral blood. This clonotype was sampled from a human donor in a cohort sampled during active COVID-19. Here the CDR3 reads CASSLSPGSGNTIYF. In nucleotides, the CDR3 is TGTGCCAGCAGTTTATCACCCGGGAGCGGAAACACCATATATTTT.